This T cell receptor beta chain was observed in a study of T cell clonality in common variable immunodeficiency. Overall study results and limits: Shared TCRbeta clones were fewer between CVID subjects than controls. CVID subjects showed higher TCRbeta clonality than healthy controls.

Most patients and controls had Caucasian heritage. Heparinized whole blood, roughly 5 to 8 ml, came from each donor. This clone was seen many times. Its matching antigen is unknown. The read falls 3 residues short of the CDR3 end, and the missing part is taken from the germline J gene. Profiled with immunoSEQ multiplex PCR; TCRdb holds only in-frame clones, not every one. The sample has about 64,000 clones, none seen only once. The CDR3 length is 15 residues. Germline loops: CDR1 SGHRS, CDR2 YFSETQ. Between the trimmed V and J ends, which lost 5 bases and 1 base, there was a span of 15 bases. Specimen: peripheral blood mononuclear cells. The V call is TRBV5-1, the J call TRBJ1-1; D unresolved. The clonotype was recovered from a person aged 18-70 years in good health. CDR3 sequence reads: CASRTRDVGNTEAFF. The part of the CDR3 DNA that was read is TGCGCCAGCAGGACTAGGGATGTCGGGAACACTGAA.